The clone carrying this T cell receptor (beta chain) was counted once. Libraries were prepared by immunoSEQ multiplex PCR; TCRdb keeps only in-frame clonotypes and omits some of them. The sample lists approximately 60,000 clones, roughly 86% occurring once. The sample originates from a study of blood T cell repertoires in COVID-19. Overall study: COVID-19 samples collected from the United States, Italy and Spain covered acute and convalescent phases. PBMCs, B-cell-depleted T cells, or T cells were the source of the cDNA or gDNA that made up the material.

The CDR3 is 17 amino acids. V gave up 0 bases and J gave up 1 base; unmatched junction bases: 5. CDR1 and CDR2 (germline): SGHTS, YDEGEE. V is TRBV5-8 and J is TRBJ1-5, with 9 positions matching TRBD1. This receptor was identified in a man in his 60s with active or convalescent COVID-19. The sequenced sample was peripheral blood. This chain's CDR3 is CASSLGTGVLSNQPQHF. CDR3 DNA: TGTGCCAGCAGCTTGGGGACAGGGGTACTCAGCAATCAGCCCCAGCATTTT.